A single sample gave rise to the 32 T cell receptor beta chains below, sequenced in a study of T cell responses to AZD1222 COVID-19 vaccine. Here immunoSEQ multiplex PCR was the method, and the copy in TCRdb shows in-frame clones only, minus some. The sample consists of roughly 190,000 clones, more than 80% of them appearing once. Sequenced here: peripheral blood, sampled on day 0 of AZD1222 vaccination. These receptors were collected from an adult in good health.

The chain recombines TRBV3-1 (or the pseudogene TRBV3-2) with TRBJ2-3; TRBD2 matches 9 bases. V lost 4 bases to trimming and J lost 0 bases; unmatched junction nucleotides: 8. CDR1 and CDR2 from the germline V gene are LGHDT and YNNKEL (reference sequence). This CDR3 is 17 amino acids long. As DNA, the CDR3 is TGTGCCAGCAGCCCCACAGCTAGCGGGGCTAGCACAGATACGCAGTATTTT. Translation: CASSPTASGASTDTQYF.

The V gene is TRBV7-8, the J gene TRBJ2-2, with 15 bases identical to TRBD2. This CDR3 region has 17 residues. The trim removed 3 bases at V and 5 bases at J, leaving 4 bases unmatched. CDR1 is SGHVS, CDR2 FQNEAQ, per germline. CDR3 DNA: TGTGCCAGCAGCTTGGGACTAGCGGGGGGCTGGACCGGGGAGCTGTTTTTT. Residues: CASSLGLAGGWTGELFF.

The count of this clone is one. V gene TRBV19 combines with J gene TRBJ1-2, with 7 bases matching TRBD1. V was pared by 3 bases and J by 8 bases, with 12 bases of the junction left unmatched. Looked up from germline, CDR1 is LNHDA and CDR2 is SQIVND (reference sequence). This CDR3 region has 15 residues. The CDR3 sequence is CASSIFRPGQQGYTF. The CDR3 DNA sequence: TGTGCCAGTAGTATTTTCCGCCCGGGACAGCAGGGCTACACCTTC. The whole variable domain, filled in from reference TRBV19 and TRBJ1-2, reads DGGITQSPKYLFRKEGQNVTLSCEQNLNHDAMYWYRQDPGQGLRLIYYSQIVNDFQKGDIAEGYSVSREKKESFPLTVTSAQKNPTAFYLCASSIFRPGQQGYTFGSGTRLTVV.

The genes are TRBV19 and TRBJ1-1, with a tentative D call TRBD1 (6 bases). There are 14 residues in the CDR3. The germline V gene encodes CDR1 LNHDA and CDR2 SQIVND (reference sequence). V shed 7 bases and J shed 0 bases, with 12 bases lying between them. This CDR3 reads CASTRGVLNTEAFF. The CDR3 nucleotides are TGTGCCAGTACGAGGGGGGTTCTGAACACTGAAGCTTTCTTT.

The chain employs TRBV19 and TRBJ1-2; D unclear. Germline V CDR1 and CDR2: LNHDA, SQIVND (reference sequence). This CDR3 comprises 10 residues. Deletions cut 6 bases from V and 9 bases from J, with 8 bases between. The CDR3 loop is CASRGRSYTF. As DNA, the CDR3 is TGTGCCAGTAGAGGTAGGAGCTACACCTTC.

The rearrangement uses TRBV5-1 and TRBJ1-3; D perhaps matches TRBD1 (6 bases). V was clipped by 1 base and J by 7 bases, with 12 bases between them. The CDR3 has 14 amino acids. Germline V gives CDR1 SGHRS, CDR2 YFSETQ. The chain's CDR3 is CASSLTGKKNTIYF. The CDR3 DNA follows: TGCGCCAGCAGCTTGACAGGGAAGAAGAACACCATATATTTT. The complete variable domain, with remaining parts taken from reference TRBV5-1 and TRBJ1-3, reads KAGVTQTPRYLIKTRGQQVTLSCSPISGHRSVSWYQQTPGQGLQFLFEYFSETQRNKGNFPGRFSGRQFSNSRSEMNVSTLELGDSALYLCASSLTGKKNTIYFGEGSWLTVV.

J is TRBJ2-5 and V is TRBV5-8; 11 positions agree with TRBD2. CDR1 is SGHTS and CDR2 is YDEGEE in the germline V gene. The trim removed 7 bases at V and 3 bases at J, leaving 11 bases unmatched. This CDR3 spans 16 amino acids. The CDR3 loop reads CASGPSSGLAEETQYF. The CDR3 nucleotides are TGTGCCAGCGGACCATCCTCGGGACTAGCGGAAGAGACCCAGTACTTC.

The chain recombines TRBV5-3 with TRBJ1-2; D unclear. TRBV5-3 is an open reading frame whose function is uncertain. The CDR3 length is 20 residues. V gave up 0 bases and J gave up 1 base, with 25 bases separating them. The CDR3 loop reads CARSLGGTEPGTLLNYGYTF. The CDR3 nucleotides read TGTGCCAGAAGCTTGGGAGGAACGGAACCGGGAACTCTCCTTAACTATGGCTACACCTTC.

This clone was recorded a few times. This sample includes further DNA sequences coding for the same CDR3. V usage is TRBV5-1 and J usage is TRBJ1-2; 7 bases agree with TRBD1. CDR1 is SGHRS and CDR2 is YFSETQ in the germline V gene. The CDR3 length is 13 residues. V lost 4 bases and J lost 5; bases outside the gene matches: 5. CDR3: CASSADRLYGYTF. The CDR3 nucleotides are TGCGCCAGCAGCGCGGACAGGCTTTATGGCTACACCTTC.

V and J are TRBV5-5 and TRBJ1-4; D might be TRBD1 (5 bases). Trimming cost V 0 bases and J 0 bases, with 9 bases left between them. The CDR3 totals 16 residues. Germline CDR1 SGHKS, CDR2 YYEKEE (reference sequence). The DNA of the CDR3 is TGTGCCAGCAGCTTGGCTGCAGGGACAACTAATGAAAAACTGTTTTTT. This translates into CASSLAAGTTNEKLFF.

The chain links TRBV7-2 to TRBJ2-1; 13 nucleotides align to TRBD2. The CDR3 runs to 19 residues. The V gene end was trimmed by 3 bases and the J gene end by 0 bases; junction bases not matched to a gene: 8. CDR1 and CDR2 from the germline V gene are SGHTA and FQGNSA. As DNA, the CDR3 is TGTGCCAGCAGCTTCACTAGCGGGAGGGCCTCGAGCTCCTACAATGAGCAGTTCTTC. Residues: CASSFTSGRASSSYNEQFF.

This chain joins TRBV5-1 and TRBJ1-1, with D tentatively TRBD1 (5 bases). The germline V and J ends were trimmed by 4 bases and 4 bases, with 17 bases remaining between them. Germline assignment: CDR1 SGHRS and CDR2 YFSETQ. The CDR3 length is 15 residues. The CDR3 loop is CASSQLGGEGTEAFF. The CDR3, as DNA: TGCGCCAGCAGCCAGTTGGGGGGAGAAGGCACTGAAGCTTTCTTT.

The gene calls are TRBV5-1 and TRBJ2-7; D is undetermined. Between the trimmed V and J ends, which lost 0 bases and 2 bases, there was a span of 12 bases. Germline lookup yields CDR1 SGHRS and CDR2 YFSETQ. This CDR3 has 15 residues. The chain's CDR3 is CASSLAASETYEQYF. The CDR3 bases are TGCGCCAGCAGCTTGGCCGCCAGTGAGACCTACGAGCAGTACTTC.

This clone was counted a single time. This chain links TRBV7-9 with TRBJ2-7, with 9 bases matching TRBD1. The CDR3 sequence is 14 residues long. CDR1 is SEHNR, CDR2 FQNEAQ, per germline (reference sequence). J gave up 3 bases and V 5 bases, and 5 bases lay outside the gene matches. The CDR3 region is CASSDPGQGYEQYF. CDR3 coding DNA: TGTGCCAGCAGCGACCCGGGACAGGGCTACGAGCAGTACTTC.

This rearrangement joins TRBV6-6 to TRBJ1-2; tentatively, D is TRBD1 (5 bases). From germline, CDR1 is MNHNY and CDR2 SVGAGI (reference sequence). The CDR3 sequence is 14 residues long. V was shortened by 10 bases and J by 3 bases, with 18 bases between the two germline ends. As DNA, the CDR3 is TGTGCCACCACTAACGTCGGGGGGGACTATGGCTACACCTTC. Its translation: CATTNVGGDYGYTF.

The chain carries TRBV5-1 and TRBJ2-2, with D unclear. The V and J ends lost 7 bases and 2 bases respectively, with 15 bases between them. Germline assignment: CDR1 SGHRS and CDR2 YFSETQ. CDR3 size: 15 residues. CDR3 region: CASSSRAPNTGELFF. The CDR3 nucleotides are TGCGCCAGCTCCAGCCGGGCCCCAAACACCGGGGAGCTGTTTTTT. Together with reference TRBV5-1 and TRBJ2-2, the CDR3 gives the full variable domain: KAGVTQTPRYLIKTRGQQVTLSCSPISGHRSVSWYQQTPGQGLQFLFEYFSETQRNKGNFPGRFSGRQFSNSRSEMNVSTLELGDSALYLCASSSRAPNTGELFFGEGSRLTVL.

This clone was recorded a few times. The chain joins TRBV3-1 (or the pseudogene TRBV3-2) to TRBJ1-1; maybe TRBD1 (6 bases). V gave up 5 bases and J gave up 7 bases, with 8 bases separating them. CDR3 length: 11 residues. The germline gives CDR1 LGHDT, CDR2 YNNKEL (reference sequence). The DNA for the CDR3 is TGTGCCAGCAGCGAACAGGGTGAAGCTTTCTTT. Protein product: CASSEQGEAFF.

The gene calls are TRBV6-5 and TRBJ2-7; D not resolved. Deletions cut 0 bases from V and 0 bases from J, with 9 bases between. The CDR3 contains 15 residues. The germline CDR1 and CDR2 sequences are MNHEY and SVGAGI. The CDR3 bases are TGTGCCAGCAGTTACTCGTCTGGAAGCTCCTACGAGCAGTACTTC. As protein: CASSYSSGSSYEQYF.

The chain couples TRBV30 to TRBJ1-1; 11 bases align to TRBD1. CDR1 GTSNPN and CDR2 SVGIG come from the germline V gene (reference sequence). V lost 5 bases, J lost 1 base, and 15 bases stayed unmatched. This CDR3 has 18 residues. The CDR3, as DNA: TGTGCCTGGGAGGACAGGGGGCGTTGGTTAAGAGCGAACACTGAAGCTTTCTTT. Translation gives CAWEDRGRWLRANTEAFF.

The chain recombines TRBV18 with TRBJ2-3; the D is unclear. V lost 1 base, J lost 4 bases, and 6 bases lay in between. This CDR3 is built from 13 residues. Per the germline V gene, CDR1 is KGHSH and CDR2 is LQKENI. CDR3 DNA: TGTGCCAGCTCACCACTCGTGGCAGATACGCAGTATTTT. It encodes CASSPLVADTQYF.

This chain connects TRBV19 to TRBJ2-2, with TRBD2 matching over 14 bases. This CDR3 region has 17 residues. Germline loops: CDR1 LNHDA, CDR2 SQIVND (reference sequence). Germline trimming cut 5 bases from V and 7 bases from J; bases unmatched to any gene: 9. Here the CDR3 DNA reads TGTGCCAGTAGTCTGCAGGGACTAGCGGGGGTGAGCGGGGAGCTGTTTTTT. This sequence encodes CASSLQGLAGVSGELFF.

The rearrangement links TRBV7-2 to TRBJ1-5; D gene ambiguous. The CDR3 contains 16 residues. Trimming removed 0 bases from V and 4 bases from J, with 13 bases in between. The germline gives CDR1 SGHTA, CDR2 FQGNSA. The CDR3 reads CASSLAPWLRNQPQHF. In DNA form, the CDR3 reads TGTGCCAGCAGCTTAGCGCCCTGGCTTCGGAATCAGCCCCAGCATTTT.

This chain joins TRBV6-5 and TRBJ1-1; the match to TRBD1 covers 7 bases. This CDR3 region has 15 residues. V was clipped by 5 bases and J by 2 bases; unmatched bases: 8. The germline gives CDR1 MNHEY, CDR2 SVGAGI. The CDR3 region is CASSTTGISNTEAFF. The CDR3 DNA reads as TGTGCCAGCAGTACGACAGGGATTTCCAACACTGAAGCTTTCTTT.

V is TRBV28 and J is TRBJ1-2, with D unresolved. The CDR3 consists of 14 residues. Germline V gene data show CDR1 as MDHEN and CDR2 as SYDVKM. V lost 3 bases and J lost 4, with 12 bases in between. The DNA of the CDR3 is TGTGCCAGCAGTTTGTTTGTCCGGTTCTATGGCTACACCTTC. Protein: CASSLFVRFYGYTF.

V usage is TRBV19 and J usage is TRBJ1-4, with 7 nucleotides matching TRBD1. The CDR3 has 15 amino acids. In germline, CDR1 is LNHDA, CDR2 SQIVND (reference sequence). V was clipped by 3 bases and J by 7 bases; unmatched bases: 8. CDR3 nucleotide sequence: TGTGCCAGTAGTATTGACCTGGGGACAGTTGAAAAACTGTTTTTT. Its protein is CASSIDLGTVEKLFF.

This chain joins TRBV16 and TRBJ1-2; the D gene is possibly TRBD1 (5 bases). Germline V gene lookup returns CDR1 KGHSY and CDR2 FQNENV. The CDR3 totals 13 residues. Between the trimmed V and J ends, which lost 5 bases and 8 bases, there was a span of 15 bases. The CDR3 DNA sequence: TGTGCCAGCAGCTCGACAGTCCCGCGGGGCTACACCTTC. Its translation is CASSSTVPRGYTF.

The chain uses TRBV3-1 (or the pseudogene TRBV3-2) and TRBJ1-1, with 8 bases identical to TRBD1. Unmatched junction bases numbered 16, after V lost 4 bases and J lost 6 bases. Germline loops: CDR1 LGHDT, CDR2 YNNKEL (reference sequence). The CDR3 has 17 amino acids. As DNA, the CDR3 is TGTGCCAGCAGCCTTACTCACAGACAGGGGCCCAAACCTGAAGCTTTCTTT. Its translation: CASSLTHRQGPKPEAFF.

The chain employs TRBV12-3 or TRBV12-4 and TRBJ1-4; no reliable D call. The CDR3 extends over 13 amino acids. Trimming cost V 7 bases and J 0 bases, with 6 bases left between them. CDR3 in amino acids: CASTPTTNEKLFF. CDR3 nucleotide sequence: TGTGCCAGCACCCCCACAACTAATGAAAAACTGTTTTTT.

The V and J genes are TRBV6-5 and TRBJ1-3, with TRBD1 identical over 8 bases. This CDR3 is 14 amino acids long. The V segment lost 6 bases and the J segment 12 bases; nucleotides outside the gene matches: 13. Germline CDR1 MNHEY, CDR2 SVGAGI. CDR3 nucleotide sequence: TGTGCCAGCAGCTCCGGGGGGGACAGGTCCATCATATATTTT. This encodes CASSSGGDRSIIYF.

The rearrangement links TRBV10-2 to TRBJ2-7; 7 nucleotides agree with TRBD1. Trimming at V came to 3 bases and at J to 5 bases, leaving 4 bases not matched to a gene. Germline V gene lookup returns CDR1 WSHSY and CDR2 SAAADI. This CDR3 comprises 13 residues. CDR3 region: CASSERGPDEQYF. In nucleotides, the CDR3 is TGCGCCAGCAGTGAAAGGGGGCCAGACGAGCAGTACTTC.

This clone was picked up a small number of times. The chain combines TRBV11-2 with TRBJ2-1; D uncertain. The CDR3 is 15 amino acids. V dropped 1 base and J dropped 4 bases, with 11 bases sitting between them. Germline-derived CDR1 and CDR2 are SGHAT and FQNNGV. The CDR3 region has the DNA TGTGCCAGCAGCTTAGCCCTAGAGAGGTACAATGAGCAGTTCTTC. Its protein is CASSLALERYNEQFF. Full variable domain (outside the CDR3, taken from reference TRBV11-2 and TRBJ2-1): EAGVAQSPRYKIIEKRQSVAFWCNPISGHATLYWYQQILGQGPKLLIQFQNNGVVDDSQLPKDRFSAERLKGVDSTLKIQPAKLEDSAVYLCASSLALERYNEQFFGPGTRLTVL.

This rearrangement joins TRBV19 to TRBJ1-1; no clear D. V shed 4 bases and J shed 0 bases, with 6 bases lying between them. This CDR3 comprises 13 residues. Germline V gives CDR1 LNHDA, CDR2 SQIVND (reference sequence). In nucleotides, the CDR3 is TGTGCCAGTAGTAGCCAGATGAACACTGAAGCTTTCTTT. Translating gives CASSSQMNTEAFF.